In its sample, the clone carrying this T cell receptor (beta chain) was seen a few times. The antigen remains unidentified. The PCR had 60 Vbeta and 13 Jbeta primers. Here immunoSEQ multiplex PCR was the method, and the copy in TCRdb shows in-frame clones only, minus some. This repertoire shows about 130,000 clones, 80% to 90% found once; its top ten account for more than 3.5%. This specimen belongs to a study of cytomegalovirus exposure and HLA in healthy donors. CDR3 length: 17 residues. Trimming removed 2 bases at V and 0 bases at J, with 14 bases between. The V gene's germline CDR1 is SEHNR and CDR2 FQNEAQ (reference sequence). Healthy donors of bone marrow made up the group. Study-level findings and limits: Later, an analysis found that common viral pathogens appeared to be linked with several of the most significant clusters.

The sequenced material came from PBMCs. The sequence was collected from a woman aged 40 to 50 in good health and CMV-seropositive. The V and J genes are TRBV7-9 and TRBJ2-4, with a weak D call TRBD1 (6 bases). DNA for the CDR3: TGTGCCAGCAGCTTAACTGGGGGCAGCGGAGCCAAAAACATTCAGTACTTC. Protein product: CASSLTGGSGAKNIQYF.